This TCR beta chain was sequenced in a study of OX40 agonist ivuxolimab in advanced cancers. About the full investigation: Ivuxolimab was a fully human IgG2 agonistic monoclonal antibody targeting the costimulatory receptor OX40 (CD134). Intravenous ivuxolimab was administered to patients every 2 weeks at six dose levels: 0.01, 0.1, 0.3, 1.5, 3 and 10 mg/kg. Among the 52 dose-escalation patients, about 20 had hepatocellular carcinoma, about 15 melanoma, 9 renal cell carcinoma and 9 head and neck cancer. The dose-escalation cohort was about 87% male with a mean age of approximately 60 years, ranging from roughly 20 to 85. Prior anti-PD-1, anti-PD-L1 or anti-CTLA-4 therapy was permitted, and checkpoint inhibitors had been received by approximately 39% of dose-escalation patients. Three dose-escalation patients achieved partial responses, one with hepatocellular carcinoma and two with cutaneous melanoma. The point of sequencing TCRbeta in the periphery was to test whether ivuxolimab changed TCR sequence diversity and drove clonal T-cell expansion. The monotherapy dose-escalation portion (N ≈ 57 patients) of the phase I ivuxolimab trial is reported in the paper. What the study reported, not specific to this receptor: Low levels of normalized T-cell clonal expansion were also seen in some patients who did not respond. After ivuxolimab, expanded clones were on average more numerous among CD8+ T cells than among CD4+ T cells. In partial responders in the 0.1-3.0 mg/kg groups, normalized peripheral clonal expansion was found to be among the lowest, especially among CD8+ T cells. Clonal expansion of both CD4+ and CD8+ blood T cells was observed from baseline to week 6 at doses 0.1 to 3.0 mg/kg. The antigen specificity of the peripheral T cells that underwent clonal expansion was not determined.

Worth noting for this clone: Its antigen target is currently unknown. Base quality data are lacking; no much larger clone is found one base away.

Genomic DNA was extracted from sorted cells for sequencing of the TCRbeta CDR3 region. TCRbeta CDR3 regions were sequenced using the immunoSEQ Assay. TCRdb's version of the immuneACCESS table is confined to in-frame rearrangements and falls short of the full clone set. An unresolved V gene accounts for under half of the shortfall where checked; the remainder is of unknown origin. For this sample the table gives 80,000 to 90,000 clones, of which about 86% were detected only once. The top ten clones comprise under 2% of the sample. Patients with autoimmune disease history or receiving systemic immunosuppression were excluded from the trial. Peripheral blood for TCR sequencing was drawn from every dose cohort at baseline, at cycle 4 day 1 and at cycle 7 day 1. Samples were obtained from an open-label, multicenter, first-in-human phase I dose-escalation trial of ivuxolimab. Adults with locally advanced or metastatic head and neck squamous cell, hepatocellular, melanoma or renal cell carcinoma were enrolled in the trial. Before TCR sequencing, CD4+ T cells and CD8+ T cells from peripheral blood were sorted into separate populations.

The CDR1 and CDR2 encoded by the germline V gene are KGHSH and LQKENI. Inclusive of the bounding cysteine and phenylalanine, the CDR3 is 13 residues long. Kept here is only the CDR3 DNA, which spans 39 bases and is read in frame from base 1. The junction shows trimming of 2 bases on V and 6 bases on J, plus 10 bases between the germline ends. The TCR sequence derives from an adult with an advanced solid tumor such as melanoma, head and neck, liver or kidney cancer. The chain links TRBV18 with TRBJ1-1, with the D gene uncertain. The sequencing used CD4+ or CD8+ T cells sorted from blood, collected in a trial of the OX40 agonist ivuxolimab. In nucleotide form, the sequence is TGTGCCAGCTCACCAACCCACCGCGCTGAAGCTTTCTTT. This gives the protein CASSPTHRAEAFF.